The clone carrying this TCR beta chain was detected ten times or more. The V gene's germline CDR1 is DFQATT and CDR2 SNEGSKA (reference sequence). The CDR3 has 17 amino acids. The J segment lost 9 bases and the V segment lost 0 bases, leaving 9 bases of the junction unmatched. Preparing the TCRbeta library involved the use of unique molecular identifiers. TCRdb itself ran the PCR reads through MiXCR, one entry per CDR3 protein. The sample includes approximately 83,000 distinct CDR3 sequences, more than 9% of them seen just once. The data belong to a study of T-cell reconstitution after alpha-beta-depleted transplantation in children.

This chain links TRBV20-1 with TRBJ2-1; TRBD2 matches 15 bases. This sequence was found in a human donor who donated a stem cell graft to a child with inherited bone marrow failure. Sequencing used PBMCs from the stem cell graft donor, obtained from the stem cell graft. CDR3 residues: CSARDDWTSGRASEQFF. DNA for the CDR3: TGCAGTGCTAGAGACGACTGGACTAGCGGGAGGGCGTCTGAGCAGTTCTTC.